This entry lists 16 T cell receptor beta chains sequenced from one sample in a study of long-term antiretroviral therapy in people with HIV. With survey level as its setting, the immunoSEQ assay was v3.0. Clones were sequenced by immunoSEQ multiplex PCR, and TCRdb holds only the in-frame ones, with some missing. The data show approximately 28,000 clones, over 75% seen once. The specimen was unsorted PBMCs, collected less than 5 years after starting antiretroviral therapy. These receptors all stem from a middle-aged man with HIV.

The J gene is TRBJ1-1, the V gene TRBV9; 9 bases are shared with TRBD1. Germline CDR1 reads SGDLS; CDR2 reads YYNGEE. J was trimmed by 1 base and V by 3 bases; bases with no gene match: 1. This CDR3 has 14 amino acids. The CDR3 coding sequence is TGTGCCAGCAGCGCGGACAGGGGGAACACTGAAGCTTTCTTT. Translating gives CASSADRGNTEAFF.

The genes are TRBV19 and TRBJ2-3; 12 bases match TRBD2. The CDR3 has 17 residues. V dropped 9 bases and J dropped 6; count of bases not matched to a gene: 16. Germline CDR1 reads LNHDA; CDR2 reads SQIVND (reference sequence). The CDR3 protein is CASHGGQTSGGRDTQYF. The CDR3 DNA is TGTGCCAGCCACGGGGGACAGACTAGCGGGGGCCGGGATACGCAGTATTTT. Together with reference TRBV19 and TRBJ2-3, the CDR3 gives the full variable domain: DGGITQSPKYLFRKEGQNVTLSCEQNLNHDAMYWYRQDPGQGLRLIYYSQIVNDFQKGDIAEGYSVSREKKESFPLTVTSAQKNPTAFYLCASHGGQTSGGRDTQYFGPGTRLTVL.

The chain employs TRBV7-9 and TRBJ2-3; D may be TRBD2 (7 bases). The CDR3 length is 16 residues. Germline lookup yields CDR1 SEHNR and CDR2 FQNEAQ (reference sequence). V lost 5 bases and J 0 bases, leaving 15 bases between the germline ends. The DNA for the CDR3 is TGTGCCAGCAGCAGAGAGGGGGGGCTTAGCACAGATACGCAGTATTTT. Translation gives CASSREGGLSTDTQYF.

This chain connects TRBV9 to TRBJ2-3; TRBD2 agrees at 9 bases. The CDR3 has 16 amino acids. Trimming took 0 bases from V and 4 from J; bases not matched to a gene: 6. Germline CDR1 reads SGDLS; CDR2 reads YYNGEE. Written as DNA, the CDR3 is TGTGCCAGCAGCGTAGGGGGCGGGGGGGTCGCAGATACGCAGTATTTT. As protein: CASSVGGGGVADTQYF.

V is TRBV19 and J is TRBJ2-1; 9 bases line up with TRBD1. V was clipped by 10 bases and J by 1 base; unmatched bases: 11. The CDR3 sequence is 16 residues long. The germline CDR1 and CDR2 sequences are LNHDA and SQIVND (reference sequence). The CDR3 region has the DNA TGTGCCACTAGGGACAGGGCCTCTCTTTCCTACAATGAGCAGTTCTTC. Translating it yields CATRDRASLSYNEQFF.

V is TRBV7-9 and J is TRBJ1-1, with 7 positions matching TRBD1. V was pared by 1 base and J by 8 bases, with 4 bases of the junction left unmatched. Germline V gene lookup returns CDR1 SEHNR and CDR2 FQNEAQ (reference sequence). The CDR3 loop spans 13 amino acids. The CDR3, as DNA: TGTGCCAGCAGCTTAGACGACAGGGAGGAAGCTTTCTTT. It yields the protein CASSLDDREEAFF. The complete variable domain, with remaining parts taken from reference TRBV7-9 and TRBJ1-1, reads DTGVSQNPRHKITKRGQNVTFRCDPISEHNRLYWYRQTLGQGPEFLTYFQNEAQLEKSRLLSDRFSAERPKGSFSTLEIQRTEQGDSAMYLCASSLDDREEAFFGQGTRLTVV.

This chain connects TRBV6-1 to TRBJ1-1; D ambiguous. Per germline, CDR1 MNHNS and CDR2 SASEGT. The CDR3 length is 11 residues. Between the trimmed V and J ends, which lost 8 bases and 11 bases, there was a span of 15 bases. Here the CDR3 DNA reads TGTGCCAGCCCCCTCGGGTTTAGGGCTTTCTTT. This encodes CASPLGFRAFF.

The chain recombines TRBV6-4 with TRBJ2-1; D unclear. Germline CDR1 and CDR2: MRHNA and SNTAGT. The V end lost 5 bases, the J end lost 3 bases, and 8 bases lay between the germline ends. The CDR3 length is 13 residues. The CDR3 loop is CASSPTSYNEQFF. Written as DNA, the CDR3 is TGTGCCAGCAGTCCGACGAGCTACAATGAGCAGTTCTTC.

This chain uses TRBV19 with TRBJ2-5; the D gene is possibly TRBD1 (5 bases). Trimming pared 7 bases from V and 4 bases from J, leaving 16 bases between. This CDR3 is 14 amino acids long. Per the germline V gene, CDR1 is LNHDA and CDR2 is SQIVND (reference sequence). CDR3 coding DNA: TGTGCCAGTACTCCAGGGTCGGTGGGAGAGACCCAGTACTTC. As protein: CASTPGSVGETQYF.

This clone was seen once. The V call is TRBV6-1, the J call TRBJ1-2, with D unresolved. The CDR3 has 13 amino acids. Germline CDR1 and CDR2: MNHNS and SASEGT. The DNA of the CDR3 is TGTGTTACGGAGAGAGGGCCCTACTATGGCTACACCTTC. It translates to CVTERGPYYGYTF.

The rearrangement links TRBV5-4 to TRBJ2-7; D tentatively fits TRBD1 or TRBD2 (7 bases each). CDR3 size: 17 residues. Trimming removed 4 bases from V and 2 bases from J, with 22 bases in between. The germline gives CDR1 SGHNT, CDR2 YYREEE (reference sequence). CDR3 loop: CASSDDRAGRGAYEQYF. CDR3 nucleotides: TGTGCCAGCAGCGATGACAGGGCGGGACGGGGGGCCTACGAGCAGTACTTC. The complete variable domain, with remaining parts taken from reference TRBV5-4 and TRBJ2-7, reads ETGVTQSPTHLIKTRGQQVTLRCSSQSGHNTVSWYQQALGQGPQFIFQYYREEENGRGNFPPRFSGLQFPNYSSELNVNALELDDSALYLCASSDDRAGRGAYEQYFGPGTRLTVT.

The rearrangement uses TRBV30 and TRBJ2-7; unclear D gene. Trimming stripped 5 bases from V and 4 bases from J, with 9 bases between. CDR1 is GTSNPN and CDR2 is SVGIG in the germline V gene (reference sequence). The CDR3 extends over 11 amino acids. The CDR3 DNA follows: TGTGCCTGGGGGCGCAGTTACGAGCAGTACTTC. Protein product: CAWGRSYEQYF.

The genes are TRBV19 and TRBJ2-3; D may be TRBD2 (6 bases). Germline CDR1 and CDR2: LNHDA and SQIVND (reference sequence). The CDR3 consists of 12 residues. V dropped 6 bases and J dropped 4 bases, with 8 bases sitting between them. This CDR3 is CASRGGSDTQYF. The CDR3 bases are TGTGCCAGTAGGGGGGGTTCAGATACGCAGTATTTT.

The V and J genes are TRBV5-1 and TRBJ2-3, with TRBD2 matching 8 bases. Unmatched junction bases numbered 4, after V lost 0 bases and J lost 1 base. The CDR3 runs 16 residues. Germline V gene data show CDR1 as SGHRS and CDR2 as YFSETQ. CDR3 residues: CASSLATGGGTDTQYF. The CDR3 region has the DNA TGCGCCAGCAGCTTGGCCACGGGGGGGGGCACAGATACGCAGTATTTT.

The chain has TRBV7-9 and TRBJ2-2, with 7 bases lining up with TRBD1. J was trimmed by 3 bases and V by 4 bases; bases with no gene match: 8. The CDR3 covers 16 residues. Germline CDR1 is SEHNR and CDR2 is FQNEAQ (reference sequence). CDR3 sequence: CASSSATGLDTGELFF. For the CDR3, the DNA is TGTGCCAGCAGCTCCGCGACAGGGTTGGACACCGGGGAGCTGTTTTTT. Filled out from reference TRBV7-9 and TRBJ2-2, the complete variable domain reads DTGVSQNPRHKITKRGQNVTFRCDPISEHNRLYWYRQTLGQGPEFLTYFQNEAQLEKSRLLSDRFSAERPKGSFSTLEIQRTEQGDSAMYLCASSSATGLDTGELFFGEGSRLTVL.

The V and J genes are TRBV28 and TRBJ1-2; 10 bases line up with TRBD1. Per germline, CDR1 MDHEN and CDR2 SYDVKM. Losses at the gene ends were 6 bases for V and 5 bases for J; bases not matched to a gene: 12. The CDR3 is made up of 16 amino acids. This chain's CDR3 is CASRQQGGQGWYGYTF. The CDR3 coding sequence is TGTGCCAGCAGGCAACAGGGGGGACAGGGGTGGTATGGCTACACCTTC.